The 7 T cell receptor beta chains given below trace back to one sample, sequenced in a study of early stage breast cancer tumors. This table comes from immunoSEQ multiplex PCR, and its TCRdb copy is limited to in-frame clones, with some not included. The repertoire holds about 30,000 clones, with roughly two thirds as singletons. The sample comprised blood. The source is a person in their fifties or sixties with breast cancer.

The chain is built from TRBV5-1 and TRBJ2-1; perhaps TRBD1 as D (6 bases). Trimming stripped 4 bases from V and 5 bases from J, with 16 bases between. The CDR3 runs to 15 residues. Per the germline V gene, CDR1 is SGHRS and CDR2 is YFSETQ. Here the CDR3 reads CASSDLPGHNNEQFF. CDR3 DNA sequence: TGCGCCAGCAGCGACCTTCCGGGACACAACAATGAGCAGTTCTTC.

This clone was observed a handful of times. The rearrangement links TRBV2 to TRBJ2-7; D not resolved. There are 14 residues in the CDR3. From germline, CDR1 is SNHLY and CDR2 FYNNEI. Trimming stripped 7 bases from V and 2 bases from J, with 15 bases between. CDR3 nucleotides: TGTGCCAGCACCCTAGAGAAGGGAACCTACGAGCAGTACTTC. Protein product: CASTLEKGTYEQYF.

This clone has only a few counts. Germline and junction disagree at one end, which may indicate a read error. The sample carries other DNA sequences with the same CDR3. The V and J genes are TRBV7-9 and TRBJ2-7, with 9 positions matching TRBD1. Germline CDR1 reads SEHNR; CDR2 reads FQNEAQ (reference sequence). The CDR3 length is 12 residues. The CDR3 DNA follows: TGTGCCAGCAGTTCCCCCGGGACAGGGTCCTCTTTC. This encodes CASSSPGTGSSF.

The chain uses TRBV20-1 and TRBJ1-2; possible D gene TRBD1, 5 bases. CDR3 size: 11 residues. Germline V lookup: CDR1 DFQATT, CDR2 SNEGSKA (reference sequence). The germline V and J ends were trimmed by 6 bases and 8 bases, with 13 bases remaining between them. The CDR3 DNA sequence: TGCAGTGCCCCGCGGGGGGAAGGCTACACCTTC. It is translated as CSAPRGEGYTF.

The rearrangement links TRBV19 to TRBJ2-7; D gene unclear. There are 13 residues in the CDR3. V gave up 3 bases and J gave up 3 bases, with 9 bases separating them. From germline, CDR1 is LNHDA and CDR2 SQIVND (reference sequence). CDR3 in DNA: TGTGCCAGTAGTATTTCGACCCTCTACGAGCAGTACTTC. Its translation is CASSISTLYEQYF. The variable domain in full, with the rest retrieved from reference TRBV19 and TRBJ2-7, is DGGITQSPKYLFRKEGQNVTLSCEQNLNHDAMYWYRQDPGQGLRLIYYSQIVNDFQKGDIAEGYSVSREKKESFPLTVTSAQKNPTAFYLCASSISTLYEQYFGPGTRLTVT.

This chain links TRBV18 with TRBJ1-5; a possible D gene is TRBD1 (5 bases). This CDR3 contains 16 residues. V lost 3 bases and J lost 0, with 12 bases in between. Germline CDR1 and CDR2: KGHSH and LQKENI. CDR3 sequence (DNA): TGTGCCAGCTCACCGCGACAGCTTTCTAGCAATCAGCCCCAGCATTTT. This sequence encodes CASSPRQLSSNQPQHF.

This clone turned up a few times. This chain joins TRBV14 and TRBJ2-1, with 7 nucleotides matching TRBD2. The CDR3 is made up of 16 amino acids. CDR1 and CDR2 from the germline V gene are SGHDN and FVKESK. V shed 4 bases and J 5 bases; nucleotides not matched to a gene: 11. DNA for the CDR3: TGTGCCAGCAGCCCAACCCCGGGACTAAGGGACAATGAGCAGTTCTTC. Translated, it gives CASSPTPGLRDNEQFF.